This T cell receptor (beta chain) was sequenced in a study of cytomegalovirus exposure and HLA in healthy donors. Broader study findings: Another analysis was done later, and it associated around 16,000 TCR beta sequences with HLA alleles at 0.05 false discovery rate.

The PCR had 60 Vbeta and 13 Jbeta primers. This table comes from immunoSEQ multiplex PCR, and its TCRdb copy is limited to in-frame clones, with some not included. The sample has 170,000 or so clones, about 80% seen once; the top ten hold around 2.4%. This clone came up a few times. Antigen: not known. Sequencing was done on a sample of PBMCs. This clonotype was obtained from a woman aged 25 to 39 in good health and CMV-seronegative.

In DNA, the CDR3 is TGTGCCAGCACCCAGGGTAGCGGTAGCACAGATACGCAGTATTTT. Its translation is CASTQGSGSTDTQYF. The chain links TRBV6-5 to TRBJ2-3; maybe TRBD2 (6 bases). Trimming shortened V by 7 bases and J by 0 bases, and 14 bases separated the two germline ends. CDR1 and CDR2 (germline): MNHEY, SVGAGI. This CDR3 comprises 15 residues.